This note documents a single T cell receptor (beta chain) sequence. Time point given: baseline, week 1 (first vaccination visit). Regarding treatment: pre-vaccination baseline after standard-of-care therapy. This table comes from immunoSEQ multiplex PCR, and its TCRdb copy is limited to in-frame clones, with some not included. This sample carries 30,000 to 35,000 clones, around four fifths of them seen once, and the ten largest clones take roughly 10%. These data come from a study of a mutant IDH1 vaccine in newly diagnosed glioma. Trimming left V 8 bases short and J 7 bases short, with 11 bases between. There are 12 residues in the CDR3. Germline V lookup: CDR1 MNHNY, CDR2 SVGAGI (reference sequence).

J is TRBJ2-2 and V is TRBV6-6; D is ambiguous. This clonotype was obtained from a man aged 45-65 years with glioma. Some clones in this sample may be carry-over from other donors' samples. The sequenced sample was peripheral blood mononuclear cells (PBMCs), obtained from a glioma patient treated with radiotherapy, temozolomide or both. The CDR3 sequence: CASFSIIGELFF. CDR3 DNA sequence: TGTGCCAGCTTCTCGATTATCGGGGAGCTGTTTTTT.